This T cell receptor beta chain was retrieved from a study of sequential checkpoint blockade in melanoma. Across the whole study: Patients were randomized 1:1 to nivolumab-then-ipilimumab or ipilimumab-then-nivolumab first-line. Both treatment sequences were followed by maintenance nivolumab.

Treatment in this sample: randomized to nivolumab then ipilimumab (arm A) or the reverse (arm B). Patients had received no earlier DNA-damaging chemotherapy. PBMC sorting kept live CD3+CD8+ cells without CD19 or CD56. Some clones are missing from TCRdb's copy, which holds only in-frame ones; the method was immunoSEQ multiplex PCR. The sample yields around 34,000 clones, roughly 84% seen once. V lost 5 bases and J lost 3; bases outside the gene matches: 5. CDR3 size: 15 residues. Per the germline V gene, CDR1 is SEHNR and CDR2 is FQNEAQ (reference sequence). This TCR derives from a human donor with melanoma. This material consisted of CD8+ T cells sorted from blood (inferred from file names), taken from a patient given nivolumab and ipilimumab in sequence. The J gene is TRBJ1-5, the V gene TRBV7-9, with 9 bases matching TRBD1. The CDR3 coding sequence is TGTGCCAGCAGCCCGGACAGGGGTGACAATCAGCCCCAGCATTTT. It encodes CASSPDRGDNQPQHF.